This T cell receptor (beta chain) is from a study of cytomegalovirus exposure and HLA in healthy donors (dated by TCRdb to about 2017). Study-level background: According to a later analysis, the 120 or so validation repertoires were produced on the same platform as the roughly 600 repertoires of the first cohort. The study aimed to test whether cataloging public T cell receptors could reveal signatures of past pathogen exposure. Along with the roughly 700-subject first cohort, a separate validation cohort of more than 90 different subjects was used. To predict cytomegalovirus infection status, the study brought together high-throughput TCR immunosequencing, statistical association of individual TCRs with disease status, and machine learning. Broader findings and caveats from the paper: The authors suggested that the approach could potentially be extended to other disease states and immunological phenotypes. In both the original and validation cohorts, the classifier was reported to diagnose cytomegalovirus status with high specificity and sensitivity. A later analysis had no HLA typing for the validation cohort, so co-occurrence there was scored across all 130 or so repertoires. While some public TCRs were present in many individuals, most TCR sequences turned up only very rarely across donors. The study gave a list of 150 to 200 TCR beta chains associated with cytomegalovirus. A few of the identified cytomegalovirus-associated TCR beta chains were confirmed in vitro to be specific for cytomegalovirus antigens. Of the cluster scores, 85% to 95% were above 0 in a later analysis, which found that TCRs clustered in the first cohort also tended to co-occur in the 90 to 150 validation repertoires.

CDR1 and CDR2 are drawn from the germline V gene: MNHNS, SASEGT. Trimming removed 6 bases from V and 5 bases from J, leaving 11 bases between the germline ends. The CDR3 goes from the cysteine to the phenylalanine over 13 residues. This entry keeps only the CDR3 DNA: 39 bases, framed from base 1. Concerning this clone: Its antigen target is currently unknown. No base qualities exist here, and no much larger clone lies one base off it.

Libraries were constructed by the immunoSEQ multiplex PCR assay. From the authors' description of their analysis: A statistical classification framework was built to diagnose cytomegalovirus status from the catalog of TCR beta chain sequences. Not all clones reach the TCRdb copy of this immuneACCESS table, which keeps in-frame sequences only. Checked studies attribute under half of the gap to unresolved V genes and leave the rest unexplained. V, J and clone size are those of that table, while D and trimming were read from the DNA. Within this sample are 110,000 to 150,000 clones, with just over 90% of them counted one time only. The ten largest clonotypes hold about 0.65% of the sample. Separate from the roughly 650-subject first cohort, the validation cohort of 95 to 150 subjects was the group to which the donors belonged.

The receptor comes from a man between 18 and 29 years old in good health and CMV-seronegative. The sequence joins TRBV6-1 to TRBJ1-5, with a tentative D gene TRBD1 over 5 matching bases. Material: PBMCs. At the DNA level, the sequence is TGTGCCAGCAGAACACCACAGGATCAGCCCCAGCATTTT. It translates to CASRTPQDQPQHF.